This T cell receptor beta chain emerged from a study of cytomegalovirus exposure and HLA in healthy donors. The study, taken as a whole, reports: Analyses of presence and absence presupposed an approximately uniform sequencing depth across donors.

As for this clone: Its antigen is not identified.

CDR1 and CDR2 from the germline V gene are SGHTA and FQGNSA. CDR3 length: 13 residues. The V end lost 5 bases, the J end lost 4 bases, and 10 bases lay between the germline ends. Use of 60 Vbeta and 13 Jbeta primers characterized the PCR. Assay: immunoSEQ multiplex PCR; the TCRdb copy retains only in-frame clones and omits some. The repertoire holds under 200,000 clones, with 70% to 90% as singletons. The sequencing input was PBMCs. The chain joins TRBV7-2 to TRBJ2-3; D not resolved. This TCR was recovered from a woman aged 18-30 years in good health and CMV-seropositive. CDR3 DNA: TGTGCCAGCAGCGCCAACCTAGCAGATACGCAGTATTTT. It encodes CASSANLADTQYF.